This T cell receptor beta chain appears in the sequencing data of a study of control samples from healthy donors and cancer patients. Sequenced by immunoSEQ multiplex PCR; TCRdb stores in-frame clones only, minus some. This repertoire shows about 130,000 clones, 89% found once; its top ten account for over 6.5%. The count of this clone is one. Sequenced input: PBMCs. This TCR derives from a man in his forties or fifties with head and neck cancer.

The CDR3 loop is CASSRGGQANYGYTF. CDR3 bases: TGTGCCAGCAGCCGGGGCGGACAGGCCAACTATGGCTACACCTTC. The chain employs TRBV7-9 and TRBJ1-2; 7 positions agree with TRBD1. J gave up 2 bases and V 5 bases, and 8 bases lay outside the gene matches. The CDR3 extends over 15 amino acids. Germline loops: CDR1 SEHNR, CDR2 FQNEAQ (reference sequence).